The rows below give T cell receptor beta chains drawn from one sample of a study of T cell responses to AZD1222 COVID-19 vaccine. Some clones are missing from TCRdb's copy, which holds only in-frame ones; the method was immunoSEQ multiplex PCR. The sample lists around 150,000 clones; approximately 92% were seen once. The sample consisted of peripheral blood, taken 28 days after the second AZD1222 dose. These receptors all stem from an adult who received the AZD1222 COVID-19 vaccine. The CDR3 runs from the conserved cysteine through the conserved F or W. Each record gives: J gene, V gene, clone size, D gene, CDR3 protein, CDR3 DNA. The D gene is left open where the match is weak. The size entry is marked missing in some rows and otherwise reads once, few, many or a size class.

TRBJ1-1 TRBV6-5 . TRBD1 CASRLHRDSPEAFF TGTGCCAGCAGGCTTCACCGGGACAGCCCTGAAGCTTTCTTT
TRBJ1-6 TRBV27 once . CASFNSPLHF TGTGCCAGTTTCAATTCACCCCTCCACTTT
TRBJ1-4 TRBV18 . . CASSPRSGFANEKLFF TGTGCCAGCTCACCAAGATCAGGGTTTGCTAATGAAAAACTGTTTTTT
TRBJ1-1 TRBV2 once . CASTKRSEAFF TGTGCCAGCACTAAGAGGTCAGAAGCTTTCTTT
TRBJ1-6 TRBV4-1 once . CASSQVVNSPLHF TGCGCCAGCAGCCAAGTAGTGAATTCACCCCTCCACTTT
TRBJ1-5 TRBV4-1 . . CASSQRNSQPQHF TGCGCCAGCAGCCAGAGGAACAGTCAGCCCCAGCATTTT
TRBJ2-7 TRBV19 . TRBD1 CASSIGDRGVSYEQYF TGTGCCAGTAGTATAGGGGACAGGGGAGTATCCTACGAGCAGTACTTC
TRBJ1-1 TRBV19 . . CASRDPGTEAFF TGTGCCAGCCGAGACCCGGGGACTGAAGCTTTCTTT
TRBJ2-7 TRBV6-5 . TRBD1 CASSYPGTGSSYEQYF TGTGCCAGCAGTTACCCCGGGACAGGGAGCTCCTACGAGCAGTACTTC
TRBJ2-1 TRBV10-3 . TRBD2 CAITAGGTRGEQFF TGTGCCATCACCGCGGGGGGGACACGTGGTGAGCAGTTCTTC
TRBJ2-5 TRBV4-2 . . CASSFRQAVEGETQYF TGTGCCAGCAGCTTCCGCCAGGCTGTTGAAGGAGAGACCCAGTACTTC
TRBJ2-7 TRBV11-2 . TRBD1 CASTPRLTGGSTYEQYF TGTGCCAGCACCCCTCGACTCACAGGGGGCAGCACCTACGAGCAGTACTTC
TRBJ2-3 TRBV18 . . CASSDGRDPRTDTQYF TGTGCCAGCTCGGACGGGCGGGACCCACGCACAGATACGCAGTATTTT
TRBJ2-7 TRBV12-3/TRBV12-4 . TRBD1 CASSRQGYEQYF TGTGCCAGCAGTCGACAGGGCTACGAGCAGTACTTC
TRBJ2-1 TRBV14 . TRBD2 CASSQVGRGYAFF TGTGCCAGCAGCCAAGTAGGGAGGGGATATGCGTTCTTC
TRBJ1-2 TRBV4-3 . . CASSQGPRGGYTF TGCGCCAGCAGCCAAGGCCCTCGGGGGGGCTACACCTTC
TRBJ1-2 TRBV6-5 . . CATLLLNYGYTF TGTGCCACCCTCCTTCTCAACTATGGCTACACCTTC
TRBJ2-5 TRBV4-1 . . CASSNRELSETQYF TGCGCCAGCAGCAATCGGGAGCTTTCGGAGACCCAGTACTTC
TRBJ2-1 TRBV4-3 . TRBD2 CASSQDYGGAGYNEQFF TGCGCCAGCAGCCAAGACTACGGGGGGGCGGGTTACAATGAGCAGTTCTTC
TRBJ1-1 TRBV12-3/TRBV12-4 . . CASRLGPGGAFF TGTGCCAGCAGGCTTGGCCCTGGGGGCGCTTTCTTT
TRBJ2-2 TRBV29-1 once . CSTKTGGELFF TGCAGCACGAAGACAGGCGGGGAGCTGTTTTTT
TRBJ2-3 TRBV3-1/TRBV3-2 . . CASSLSSGDTDTQYF TGTGCCAGCAGCCTCAGCTCAGGGGACACAGATACGCAGTATTTT
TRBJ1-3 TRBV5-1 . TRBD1 CASSYGQAAGNTIYF TGCGCCAGCAGCTACGGACAGGCGGCTGGAAACACCATATATTTT
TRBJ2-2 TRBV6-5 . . CASSDPRGPAGELFF TGTGCCAGTTCGGATCCGCGGGGACCGGCCGGGGAGCTGTTTTTT
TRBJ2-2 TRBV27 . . CASSIPGGGRNTGELFF TGTGCCAGCAGTATCCCTGGGGGGGGCCGGAACACCGGGGAGCTGTTTTTT
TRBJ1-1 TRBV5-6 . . CASSLYGDLMNTEAFF TGTGCCAGCAGCTTGTACGGGGATCTGATGAACACTGAAGCTTTCTTT
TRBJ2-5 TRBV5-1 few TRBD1 CASSLATGGGETQYF TGCGCCAGCAGCTTGGCGACAGGGGGCGGAGAGACCCAGTACTTC
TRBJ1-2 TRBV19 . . CASSIGLGDGSYGYTF TGTGCCAGTAGTATAGGCCTTGGGGACGGATCCTATGGCTACACCTTC
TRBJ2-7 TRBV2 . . CASTAQRSEQYF TGTGCCAGCACCGCGCAACGTTCCGAGCAGTACTTC
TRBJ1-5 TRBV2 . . CASSVLRGNQPQHF TGTGCCAGCAGTGTTTTAAGGGGGAATCAGCCCCAGCATTTT
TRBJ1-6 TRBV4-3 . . CASSQEEGRGSPLHF TGCGCCAGCAGCCAAGAGGAAGGGAGGGGATCACCCCTCCACTTT
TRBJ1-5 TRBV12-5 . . CASGLTGNQPQHF TGTGCTAGTGGTTTGACAGGCAATCAGCCCCAGCATTTT
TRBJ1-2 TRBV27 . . CASSLATVGYGYTF TGTGCCAGCAGTTTAGCGACAGTCGGCTATGGCTACACCTTC
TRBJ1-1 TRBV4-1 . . CASRGGRTEAFF TGCGCCAGCAGGGGGGGCAGGACTGAAGCTTTCTTT
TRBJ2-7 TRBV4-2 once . CASSQDGGGYEQYF TGTGCCAGCAGCCAAGACGGGGGAGGCTACGAGCAGTACTTC
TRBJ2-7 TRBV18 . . CASSPNGQTYEQYF TGTGCCAGCTCACCCAACGGACAAACCTACGAGCAGTACTTC
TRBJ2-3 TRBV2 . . CASRGRVSTDTQYF TGTGCCAGCAGAGGAAGGGTGAGCACAGATACGCAGTATTTT
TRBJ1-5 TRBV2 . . CASSPYTDYNQPQHF TGTGCCAGCAGTCCTTACACGGACTACAATCAGCCCCAGCATTTT
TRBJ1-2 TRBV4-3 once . CASSQVGREGYGYTF TGCGCCAGCAGCCAAGTGGGGCGTGAGGGCTATGGCTACACCTTC
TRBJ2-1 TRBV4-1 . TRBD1 CASRGDSATYNEQFF TGCGCCAGCAGGGGGGACAGCGCGACCTACAATGAGCAGTTCTTC
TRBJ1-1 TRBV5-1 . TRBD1 CASRGQGTEAFF TGCGCCAGCAGAGGACAGGGCACTGAAGCTTTCTTT